This T cell receptor beta chain was identified in a study of patients and donors after allogeneic stem cell transplantation (dated by TCRdb to the early 2020s). Library method: RT-PCR. The sequencer was a NextSeq 550. TCRdb trimmed public reads at Q25 via fastp, called clones via MiXCR and kept in-frame beta chains. CDR3 protein sequences are deduplicated, and each keeps its most common genes and DNA. The sample contains a few hundred thousand distinct CDR3 sequences, approximately 14% of them found a single time. 11% of the sample is held by the ten biggest clonotypes. This clonotype was counted a few times. There is no known antigen for this receptor. No base qualities exist here, and no much larger clone lies one base off it. Taken from cysteine to phenylalanine, the CDR3 has 14 residues. Just CDR3 DNA is preserved here, 42 bases in frame from base 1. V and J lose 4 bases and 7 bases, and a span of 17 bases separates them. As encoded in the germline V gene, CDR1 is SGHRS while CDR2 is YFSETQ.

This sequence originates from a human donor who was either an allogeneic HSCT recipient or a stem cell or donor lymphocyte infusion donor (not recorded which). It is not recorded whose cells these are; they may come from a transplant donor. This sequence uses TRBV5-1 and TRBJ2-5; TRBD2 is a possible D gene, resting on 5 matching bases. Sequenced input: blood, either unsorted or a sorted T cell fraction (not recorded which). The CDR3 region reads CASSIRGQRATQYF. The nucleotide sequence reads TGCGCCAGCAGCATACGAGGGCAAAGAGCGACCCAGTACTTC.